The rows below give T cell receptor beta chains drawn from one sample of a study of chronic HIV infection and antiretroviral therapy. Each CDR3 protein gets one entry after TCRdb re-called the 5' RACE reads with MiXCR. The sample gives some 43,000 distinct CDR3 sequences, 19% of which show up once; approximately 3% is in the top ten. The material sequenced was peripheral blood. The receptors were gathered from an adult who had HIV and had not received antiretroviral therapy, or was an uninfected healthy control (not recorded which). CDR3s include the opening cysteine and the closing phenylalanine or tryptophan. Each record gives: clone size, D gene, J gene, V gene, CDR3 DNA, CDR3 protein. The D gene is left open where the match is weak. The listing skips clone size in some rows; elsewhere it reads once, few, many or a size class.

size: -; D: -; J: TRBJ2-6; V: TRBV28; DNA: TGTGCCAGCAGCTCCGGGGGCCTCTCTGGGGCCAACGTCCTGACTTTC; CDR3: CASSSGGLSGANVLTF
size: -; D: -; J: TRBJ2-7; V: TRBV4-1; DNA: TGCGCCAGCAGCCAAGAACCCACAGGGCGGTACTTC; CDR3: CASSQEPTGRYF
size: -; D: TRBD2; J: TRBJ2-1; V: TRBV7-9; DNA: TGTGCCAGCAGCTTACCAACTAGCGGGAATGTGAATGAGCAGTTCTTC; CDR3: CASSLPTSGNVNEQFF
size: -; D: TRBD1; J: TRBJ2-2; V: TRBV4-2; DNA: TGTGCCAGCAGCGGCCGGGACAGAAAGTCCGGGGAGCTGTTTTTT; CDR3: CASSGRDRKSGELFF
size: -; D: TRBD2; J: TRBJ2-7; V: TRBV19; DNA: TGTGCCAGTACCATGGGGGAGGGCGAGCAGTACTTC; CDR3: CASTMGEGEQYF
size: -; D: -; J: TRBJ1-3; V: TRBV25-1; DNA: TGTGCCAGCGGAGGCGATAACAGCTCCTCTGGAAACACCATATATTTT; CDR3: CASGGDNSSSGNTIYF
size: few; D: -; J: TRBJ1-1; V: TRBV20-1; DNA: TGCAGTGCTAGGTCCGGGCTTGAAGCTTTCTTT; CDR3: CSARSGLEAFF
size: -; D: TRBD1; J: TRBJ2-6; V: TRBV24-1; DNA: TGTGCCACCAGTGATTGGACAGGTAACTCTGGGGCCAACGTCCTGACTTTC; CDR3: CATSDWTGNSGANVLTF
size: -; D: -; J: TRBJ2-5; V: TRBV28; DNA: TGTGCCAGCAGTTTATCCAGGGTTCAAGAGACCCAGTACTTC; CDR3: CASSLSRVQETQYF
size: -; D: -; J: TRBJ2-3; V: TRBV7-9; DNA: TGTGCCAGCAGCTTGGGGGCGCAGTACAGCACAGATACGCAGTATTTT; CDR3: CASSLGAQYSTDTQYF
size: few; D: TRBD2; J: TRBJ2-1; V: TRBV24-1; DNA: TGTGCCACCAGTGACCCTCGACTAGCAATGCCCCGGCAGTTCTTC; CDR3: CATSDPRLAMPRQFF
size: few; D: TRBD2; J: TRBJ2-3; V: TRBV5-6; DNA: TGTGCCAGCAGTTCGGGACTACGGGGAGATACGCAGTATTTT; CDR3: CASSSGLRGDTQYF
size: -; D: -; J: TRBJ2-2; V: TRBV29-1; DNA: TGCAGCGTTTTTGGCGGGGAGTCGAACACCGGGGAGCTGTTTTTT; CDR3: CSVFGGESNTGELFF
size: -; D: -; J: TRBJ2-7; V: TRBV5-1; DNA: TGCGCCAGCAGCTTGGTCGGTCATTTATACGAGCAGTACTTC; CDR3: CASSLVGHLYEQYF
size: -; D: -; J: TRBJ1-1; V: TRBV24-1; DNA: TGTGCCACCAGGCAGAGACTAAACACTGAAGCTTTCTTT; CDR3: CATRQRLNTEAFF
size: once; D: TRBD2; J: TRBJ2-6; V: TRBV20-1; DNA: TGCAGTGCCAAGCGGGAATCTGGGGCCAACGTCCTGACTTTC; CDR3: CSAKRESGANVLTF